The clone carrying this TCR beta chain showed up many times. What it binds is not known. This record belongs to a study of T cells after posttransplantation cyclophosphamide. Study results and limitations: Donor-recipient repertoire similarity was low at 1-2 months, rising over year one. Recipient CMV seropositivity and CMV reactivation strongly tracked TRB clonality.

Some clones are missing from TCRdb's copy, which holds only in-frame ones; the method was immunoSEQ multiplex PCR. This sample comprises around 35,000 clones, none seen once only. The related graft donor's blood sample was taken on the day of bone marrow donation. The source material was PBMCs. This TCR was recovered from a man aged 25 to 40 in good health and a related stem cell transplant donor.

The CDR3 region is CASSVGLAGTDTQYF. The CDR3 nucleotides are TGTGCCAGCAGCGTCGGACTAGCGGGTACAGATACGCAGTATTTT. This chain joins TRBV7-3 and TRBJ2-3, with 11 bases identical to TRBD2. CDR1 and CDR2 from the germline V gene are SGHTA and FQGTGA. The CDR3 loop spans 15 amino acids. The V segment lost 5 bases and the J segment 3 bases; nucleotides outside the gene matches: 4.